This TCR beta chain was retrieved from a study of regulatory T cells in long-lasting Graves disease. Construction of the TCR beta libraries employed iRepertoire HTBI primers in conjunction with Arm-PCR of CDR3 regions. TCRdb re-derived calls from the multiplex PCR reads in MiXCR, one entry per CDR3 protein. In the table there are a few hundred thousand distinct CDR3 sequences, 23% of which are singletons. Study outcomes and limitations: Among the persistent patients, fewer than 3,500 public clonotypes were shared, more than the approximately 1,000 shared among new patients.

Indicated time point: persistent/refractory GD, antithyroid drugs over 5 years with positive TRAb. Making the TCR library involved RNA that had been extracted from PBMCs. Ten or more counts support this clonotype. The antigen is not known. The specimen was peripheral blood mononuclear cells (PBMCs), collected when the disease was refractory, from a patient treated with antithyroid drugs. The origin of this receptor is a female donor with Graves disease.

In nucleotides, the CDR3 is TGTGCCAGCAGTAGGGGACTAGCGTATGCCTACGAGCAGTACTTC. As protein: CASSRGLAYAYEQYF. This chain links TRBV28 with TRBJ2-7; 10 bases line up with TRBD2. This CDR3 has 15 amino acids. J lost 2 bases, V lost 5 bases, and 6 bases had no gene match. Germline lookup yields CDR1 MDHEN and CDR2 SYDVKM.